The clone carrying this T cell receptor beta chain occurred once. V was clipped by 3 bases and J by 7 bases; unmatched bases: 3. The CDR3 spans 16 residues. Germline assignment: CDR1 KGHDR and CDR2 SFDVKD. In the source study's methods: Amplification of reference gene primers was used by the study to estimate nucleated cell counts. Libraries were prepared by immunoSEQ multiplex PCR; TCRdb keeps only in-frame clonotypes and omits some of them. That table furnishes V, J and clone size, whereas the DNA furnished D and trimming. The table records about 180,000 clones, 80% to 85% of them present only once. The record originates from a study of blood T cell repertoires in COVID-19.

Material for sequencing was peripheral blood. This TCR derives from a woman aged 65 to 85 with COVID-19, enrolled during active disease. The chain carries TRBV24-1 and TRBJ2-2; TRBD2 aligns across 14 bases. CDR3 loop: CATSDGTSGSIGELFF. Written as DNA, the CDR3 is TGTGCCACCAGTGATGGGACTAGCGGGAGTATCGGGGAGCTGTTTTTT.